This T cell receptor beta chain was found in a study of cytomegalovirus exposure and HLA in healthy donors (dated by TCRdb to 2017 to 2019). In the study overall: An earlier analysis of 587 of the donors reported about 280 Gb of sequence data and 117 million unique TCR beta sequences obtained from some 200 million T cells. The number of donors typed differed by locus, with roughly 620-630 for A, B, C, DRB1 and DQB1, over 500 for DQA1, nearly 610 for DPA1, and around 430 for DPB1. In a later analysis, previously published TCR beta repertoires from 666 donors were re-analyzed and high-resolution HLA genotyping was added so that TCR occurrence patterns could be studied. Using immunosequencing, the study profiled T cell repertoires from about 610 subjects and related those repertoires to cytomegalovirus serostatus. Around 330 gigabases of sequencing data and around 85 million unique TCR sequences made up an early release that covered about 640 HLA-typed donors. Several DR-DQ haplotypes were treated as single units for association and clustering because of strong linkage in the cohort. High-throughput TCR immunosequencing, statistical association of individual TCRs with disease status, and machine learning were combined to predict cytomegalovirus infection status. The study aimed to test whether cataloging public T cell receptors could reveal signatures of past pathogen exposure. In a later genetic analysis, genome-wide SNP genotypes for about three fifths of the roughly 670 donors were used, and that subset was treated as a discovery cohort. A separate validation cohort of 100 to 150 different subjects was used in addition to the 666-subject first cohort. The genetic ancestry cluster associated with self-reported Caucasian donors included 81% of the approximately 400 genotyped donors. On average, 235,054 unique TCR beta nucleotide sequences were sequenced per donor among about 400 genotyped donors of the cohort, with about 17% of those sequences being non-productive. To decide whether each TCR beta V gene segment behaved as functional or pseudogenic, an earlier analysis of 587 of the donors relied on high-throughput TCR beta sequencing. Donor age, sex, ethnicity and CMV serostatus were collected together with the repertoire data. Every discovery cohort repertoire had been produced on one sequencing platform. HLA typing covered class I and class II loci at four-digit resolution. In the later analysis, no new phenotypic data were used to find candidate immune exposures; instead, reliance was placed on TCR beta sequences and their occurrence across donors.

The germline V and J ends show losses of 5 bases and 0 bases respectively, and no gene match explains 7 bases of the junction. CDR1 SGHTA and CDR2 FQGTGA were looked up in the germline V gene. CDR3 length: 16 amino acids, cysteine to phenylalanine. This entry keeps only the CDR3 DNA: 48 bases, framed from base 1. The method behind the library was the immunoSEQ multiplex PCR assay. For the multiplex PCR, a mixture combining 60 forward primers for TCR Vbeta segments and 13 reverse primers for TCR Jbeta segments was used. A multiplex PCR assay on genomic DNA amplified the CDR3 region of rearranged TCR beta genes. On the Illumina HiSeq System, the amplified TCR beta libraries were sequenced as 87-base-pair reads. In the paper's pipeline: A later analysis counted around 72 million unique TCR beta chains across the 666 repertoires, and 10 million to 12 million of these chains were shared by at least two donors. A nearest-neighbor algorithm error-corrected the raw reads and collapsed the reads into unique sequences, merging closely related sequences to remove PCR and sequencing errors. Alignment of CDR3 sequences to IMGT reference sequences was used to assign V, D and J gene segments. Each retained sequence needed at least a six-nucleotide match to both a V gene segment and a J gene segment. A rearrangement was called productive if the CDR3 had no stop codons and remained in frame with V and J, and every other rearrangement was called non-productive. CDR3 was defined according to IMGT convention as the region running from the second conserved V-encoded cysteine to the conserved J-encoded phenylalanine. In an earlier analysis of roughly 580 of the donors, sequences lacking an unambiguous match to a single V gene segment were excluded. In an earlier analysis of several hundred of the donors, V segments were called functional above 56.7% productive rearrangements and were called segregating when the between-donor standard deviation exceeded 5%. To diagnose cytomegalovirus status from the catalog of TCR beta chain sequences, a statistical classification framework was built. V and J gene assignment, in a later analysis, came from comparing TCR nucleotide sequences with IMGT/GENE-DB human TR gene sequences. In a later analysis, CDR3 sequences and most-parsimonious VDJ recombination scenarios were assigned using the TCRdist pipeline. In a later analysis, each TCR beta chain was defined by its CDR3 amino acid sequence together with its V-gene family, and reads without a unique V-gene family were excluded. As a way to deal with suspected cross-contamination and a sequencing artifact, a later analysis dropped approximately 570 nucleotide sequences that were highly shared and had low generation probability. For each public chain, a later analysis derived a clonal expansion index from normalized ranks of inferred template counts within each repertoire. In a later analysis, generation probabilities were computed with a VDJ recombination model fitted to out-of-frame rearrangements, and the resulting probabilities were checked against IGoR. Hypergeometric tests were used in a later analysis to score TCR-TCR, TCR-HLA and TCR-CMV co-occurrence, with a repertoire-size bias correction applied to the TCR pairs. False discovery rates were estimated in a later analysis by permuting HLA or CMV assignments 20 times. A later analysis grouped co-occurring TCRs with DBSCAN, adding TCRdist sequence similarity when clustering within HLA-allele-positive subsets. Repertoires with fewer than 30,000 or more than 120,000 public chains, plus five repertoires with anomalous nucleotide sharing, were excluded from co-occurrence clustering. Drawn from immuneACCESS, this table holds only the in-frame rearrangements with V and J called that TCRdb kept. Clones are partly lost; checked studies trace under half to an unresolved V gene and leave the rest unexplained. The V and J calls and the clone size are those of that table, but D and trimming were determined from the DNA. The sample table lists 150,000 or so clones, roughly 70% of them with a count of one. The top ten hold approximately 1.4% of the sample.

Notes on this clone: The target of this receptor is not known. Base qualities are missing; no much larger clone stands one base away.

The cohort comprised around 700 healthy bone marrow donors. At the time of sampling, every cohort member was nominally healthy, though immune exposures that went unrecorded were likely present. The donor tested CMV seronegative and was one of the 352 seronegative cohort members. Every donor gave a peripheral blood sample, and the peripheral blood mononuclear cells from that sample were used for TCR beta sequencing. The Qiagen DNeasy Blood Extraction Kit was used to extract genomic DNA from the blood cell samples. Beyond this particular receptor, the publication reports: Because some donors lacked HLA typing at each locus, the association tests relied only on the typed subset. A later analysis reported that several top co-occurrence clusters appeared linked to parvovirus B19, influenza, CMV and Epstein-Barr virus. A further reported finding was that TCR beta sequences accurately predicted the HLA-A and HLA-B alleles for most subjects in the first cohort. Because counts were too low, seventeen rarely observed V segments, including chromosome 9 orphons, were excluded from the earlier analysis of a few hundred of the donors. Linkage disequilibrium might explain the correlated functional status among segregating V segments, but an unknown experimental factor could not be ruled out. In a later analysis, HLA-associated TCR beta chains were found to be more clonally expanded and to have lower generation probabilities than equally common non-associated chains. For the cohort, immune exposure information was limited to CMV serostatus. Most TCR sequences were observed very rarely across donors, whereas some public TCRs were present in many individuals. The cohort was sequenced for TCR beta chains only, and without alpha or paired-chain data the features that could be detected were limited. In a later analysis, the rate of TCR association differed among HLA loci, with DRB1 alleles having the most associated TCRs and HLA-C alleles having the fewest. When HLA alleles, especially DR and DQ, strongly co-occurred, attributing TCR associations to individual alleles was difficult. A later analysis associated 16,951 TCR beta sequences with specific HLA alleles at a false discovery rate of 0.05. A later genetic analysis associated a missense DCLRE1C variant with V-gene and J-gene trimming of TCR beta chains, and an independent cohort replicated the association. A few of the identified cytomegalovirus-associated TCR beta chains were confirmed in vitro to be specific for cytomegalovirus antigens. In an earlier analysis of some 500 of the donors, most TCR beta V segments were observed in productive rearrangements about 87% or about 30% of the time, broadly matching IMGT annotations. The study gave a list of more than 150 TCR beta chains associated with cytomegalovirus. Sequencing depth was assumed to be roughly uniform across donors in the presence/absence analyses, though that assumption may not hold. Compared with the roughly 600-donor mean, donors in an Asian-associated ancestry cluster had fewer N-insertions in productive TCRs, according to a later genetic analysis. The 87-base-pair reads could not distinguish some IMGT-functional V segments, including TRBV6-2 and TRBV6-3, so those segments were excluded. It was suggested by the authors that the approach could potentially be generalized to other disease states and immunological phenotypes. A cluster of highly shared sequence variants was judged likely to represent a technical artifact of the sequencing pipeline. Cytomegalovirus status was reported to be diagnosed by the classifier with high specificity and sensitivity in both the original and validation cohorts. Most CMV-associated TCR beta chains appeared to be HLA-restricted in a later analysis, and the HLA associations seemed to be driven largely by CMV exposure.

The receptor was isolated from a girl aged 10-17 years in good health and CMV-seronegative. The sequencing sample was made of PBMCs. The chain employs TRBV7-3 and TRBJ2-1, and TRBD1 aligns with 7 junction nucleotides. The bases read TGTGCCAGCAGCCCACGACAGGGTAGCTCCTACAATGAGCAGTTCTTC. It encodes CASSPRQGSSYNEQFF. Extended through the reference TRBV7-3 and TRBJ2-1 proteins, this CDR3 yields the full variable domain: GAGVSQTPSNKVTEKGKYVELRCDPISGHTALYWYRQSLGQGPEFLIYFQGTGAADDSGLPNDRFFAVRPEGSVSTLKIQRTERGDSAVYLCASSPRQGSSYNEQFFGPGTRLTVL.